The entry below gives a single TCR beta chain sequence along with its context. This clonotype came up a few times. The antigen this receptor binds is unknown. No qualities accompany the bases; no much larger clone lies one base away. This record comes from a study of Graves' ophthalmopathy and Graves' hyperthyroidism listed by TCRdb under 2018. Regarding the study in general: Peripheral blood was collected at initial diagnosis, before any treatment. In total, approximately 140 blood samples were TCR-sequenced: 43 ophthalmopathy, roughly 80 hyperthyroidism and some 17 hyperthyroidism-to-ophthalmopathy patients. For independent validation, a separate cohort was made up of 18 hyperthyroidism patients plus 17 patients who later progressed from hyperthyroidism to ophthalmopathy. In more than 5 hyperthyroidism patients, the T-cell repertoire of thyroid tissue was compared with the T-cell repertoire of blood. A discovery set of 100 patients (43 ophthalmopathy, fewer than 60 stable hyperthyroidism) was enrolled to explore V-J signatures distinguishing ophthalmopathy from hyperthyroidism. After sampling, hyperthyroidism patients received methimazole starting at 30 mg daily, and ophthalmopathy patients received high-dose intravenous methylprednisolone. The study used signatures of the TCR beta repertoire to tell Graves' ophthalmopathy apart from Graves' hyperthyroidism and to predict which patients would progress to ophthalmopathy. Findings and caveats that apply to the study as a whole: The 13-signature model separated ophthalmopathy from stable hyperthyroidism with around 90% sensitivity and approximately 83% specificity in cross-validation, and 80%/75% in the test set. Sample size was not predetermined statistically, and investigators were not blinded to group allocation. In validation, the model predicted ophthalmopathy progression with 55% to 71% sensitivity and approximately 75% specificity; roughly eleven predicted patients were CT-confirmed with GO in a median of about 6.1 months. Most of the expanded thyroid clonotypes with a frequency above 0.001 were also detected in blood, and it was suggested that the thyroid immune response may be reflected by blood repertoires.

For repertoire sequencing, the TCR beta CDR3 regions were amplified from RNA transcripts. The first round of RT-PCR was done with HTBI primers and the Qiagen OneStep RT-PCR kit, and was followed by a second round of multiplex PCR, then size selection and purification. Libraries were sequenced on an Illumina HiSeq2000 using paired-end 100 bp reads. The source study handled its data this way. SOAPnuke was used to process the reads, removing any read that contained adapters or uncalled bases, had a mean Phred below 15, or lacked an exact match to the constant primer or identifier. High-quality paired reads were merged with COPE v1.2.5. Clonotypes were defined as unique nucleotide sequences and were aligned to IMGT TRB V, D and J references using MiTCR v1.1. Analysis was restricted to V-J combinations with a frequency above 0.0001, which covered over 98% of repertoires. A TCR clonal expansion and chaos score per V-J combination was defined as the ratio of F50 clonal expansion to chaos observed in the TCRdist matrix. Welch's t-statistics and random forest were used to reduce features to 13 V-J combinations, which were fed into a naive Bayes classifier. The Morisita-Horn index was used to measure how similar the thyroid and blood repertoires were. The raw public data were reprocessed by TCRdb itself: fastp quality trimming at Q25, MiXCR clonotype calling, in-frame beta chains only. Identical CDR3 protein sequences are pooled into one entry, listed with their most common genes and DNA. These V and J calls rely on TCRdb rather than the paper's analysis. The sample table records hundreds of thousands of distinct CDR3 sequences; roughly two fifths of these occur just once. The top ten clonotypes cover about 40% of the sample.

The CDR3 covers 13 residues, taking in both the cysteine and the phenylalanine. Kept here is only the CDR3 DNA, which spans 39 bases and is read in frame from base 1. Looking up the germline V gene yields CDR1 ENHRY and CDR2 SYGVKD. V sheds 8 bases and J sheds 1 base, leaving 11 bases between their ends. The ophthalmopathy patients had moderately to severely active disease, with a Clinical Activity Score of 3 or higher, a NOSPECS grade of 4 or higher, and a disease duration of less than 3 months. Patients were excluded if they had other autoimmune diseases, uncontrolled infections, pregnancy or lactation. Clinical symptoms, serum thyroxine, TRAb, thyroid ultrasound and orbital computed tomography formed the basis of the diagnosis. PBMCs were isolated from about 10 ml of fresh peripheral blood by Ficoll-Paque density gradient centrifugation. Total RNA was extracted with Trizol reagent and quality-checked on an Agilent 2100 Bioanalyzer.

The chain was built from TRBV10-3 and TRBJ1-1, with no D gene named confidently. The specimen was peripheral blood. The clonotype was recovered from an adult man with Graves' ophthalmopathy. Read as DNA, the sequence is TGTGCCATCTACGCCGCTGGGAACACTGAAGCTTTCTTT. The resulting protein is CAIYAAGNTEAFF.